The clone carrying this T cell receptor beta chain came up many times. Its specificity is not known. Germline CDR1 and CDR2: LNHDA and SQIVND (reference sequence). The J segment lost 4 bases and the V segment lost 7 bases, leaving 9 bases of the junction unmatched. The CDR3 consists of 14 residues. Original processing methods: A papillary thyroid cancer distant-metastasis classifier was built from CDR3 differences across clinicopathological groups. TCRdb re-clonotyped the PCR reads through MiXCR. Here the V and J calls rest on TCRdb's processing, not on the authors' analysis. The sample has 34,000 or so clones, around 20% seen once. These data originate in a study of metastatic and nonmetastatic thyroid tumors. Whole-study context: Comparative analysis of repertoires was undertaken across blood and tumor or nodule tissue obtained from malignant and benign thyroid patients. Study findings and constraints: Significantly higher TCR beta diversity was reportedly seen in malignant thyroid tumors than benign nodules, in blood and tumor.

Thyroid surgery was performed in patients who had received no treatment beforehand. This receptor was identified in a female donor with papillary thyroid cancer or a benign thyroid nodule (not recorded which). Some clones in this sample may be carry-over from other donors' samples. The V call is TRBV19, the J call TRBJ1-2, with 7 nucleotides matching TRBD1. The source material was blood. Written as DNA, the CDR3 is TGTGCCAGTACCCCTGTGGGGACAGTCTATGGCTACACCTTC. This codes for CASTPVGTVYGYTF.